This record covers a single TCR beta chain. A multiplex PCR was run with 60 Vbeta primers and 13 Jbeta primers. TCRdb keeps only in-frame clones here, not all; method: immunoSEQ multiplex PCR. The sample data list about 55,000 clones. Germline V gene sequence: CDR1 SGHDT, CDR2 YYEEEE. The trim removed 4 bases at V and 3 bases at J, leaving 7 bases unmatched. The CDR3 runs 15 residues. These data originate in a study of cytomegalovirus exposure and HLA in healthy donors. The specimen was PBMCs. This receptor was taken from a middle-aged man in good health and CMV-seropositive. The rearrangement links TRBV5-6 to TRBJ1-5, with TRBD1 matching over 7 bases. CDR3 nucleotide sequence: TGTGCCAGCAGCACCCGGGACAGATACAATCAGCCCCAGCATTTT. This codes for CASSTRDRYNQPQHF.